This is a list of T cell receptor beta chains from one sample in a study of control samples from healthy donors and cancer patients. This table comes from immunoSEQ multiplex PCR, and its TCRdb copy is limited to in-frame clones, with some not included. The data show hundreds of thousands of clones, approximately 92% seen once. Sequencing used PBMCs. The source of these receptors is a man aged 35 to 55 with head and neck cancer. Each CDR3 is given with its conserved first and last residue. Each record gives: clone size, J gene, V gene, D gene, CDR3 protein, CDR3 DNA. D genes are given only for firm matches. Part of the rows lack a size; the others show once, few, many or a class for expanded clones.

abundance: .
j_gene: TRBJ1-1
v_gene: TRBV19
d_gene: TRBD1
CDR3aa: CASSTKQGVNTEAFF
CDR3nt: TGTGCCAGTAGTACTAAACAGGGGGTTAACACTGAAGCTTTCTTT

abundance: .
j_gene: TRBJ2-7
v_gene: TRBV24-1
d_gene: TRBD1
CDR3aa: CARRIKRTGDSYEQYF
CDR3nt: TGTGCCAGACGGATCAAAAGGACAGGGGATTCCTACGAGCAGTACTTC

abundance: .
j_gene: TRBJ2-1
v_gene: TRBV7-9
d_gene: TRBD2
CDR3aa: CASSLGDSGGPEQFF
CDR3nt: TGTGCCAGCAGCTTAGGCGATAGCGGGGGACCCGAGCAGTTCTTC

abundance: .
j_gene: TRBJ2-5
v_gene: TRBV15
d_gene: TRBD2
CDR3aa: CATSRDHLSRRLAGGETQYF
CDR3nt: TGTGCCACCAGCAGAGATCACCTATCTCGGCGACTAGCGGGAGGAGAGACCCAGTACTTC

abundance: .
j_gene: TRBJ2-2
v_gene: TRBV4-2
d_gene: .
CDR3aa: CASSQVAGPSDTGELFF
CDR3nt: TGTGCCAGCAGCCAAGTGGCGGGGCCCTCCGACACCGGGGAGCTGTTTTTT

abundance: once
j_gene: TRBJ2-7
v_gene: TRBV29-1
d_gene: TRBD1
CDR3aa: CSVESWTGDYEQYF
CDR3nt: TGCAGCGTTGAAAGCTGGACAGGGGACTACGAGCAGTACTTC

abundance: .
j_gene: TRBJ2-5
v_gene: TRBV19
d_gene: .
CDR3aa: CASSITWGETQYF
CDR3nt: TGTGCCAGTAGTATCACATGGGGGGAGACCCAGTACTTC

abundance: .
j_gene: TRBJ1-2
v_gene: TRBV6-6
d_gene: TRBD1
CDR3aa: CASSYIIRDSSYTF
CDR3nt: TGTGCCAGCAGTTACATAATACGGGACAGTAGCTACACCTTC

abundance: .
j_gene: TRBJ2-7
v_gene: TRBV11-3
d_gene: TRBD2
CDR3aa: CASSLGTSGTYDEQYF
CDR3nt: TGTGCCAGCAGCCTAGGGACTAGCGGGACATACGACGAGCAGTACTTC

abundance: .
j_gene: TRBJ2-1
v_gene: TRBV7-3
d_gene: .
CDR3aa: CASSLTVLVGDEQFF
CDR3nt: TGTGCCAGCAGCTTAACAGTTCTAGTGGGAGATGAGCAGTTCTTC

abundance: .
j_gene: TRBJ1-4
v_gene: TRBV30
d_gene: .
CDR3aa: CAWSESTNEKLFF
CDR3nt: TGTGCCTGGAGCGAGTCAACTAATGAAAAACTGTTTTTT

abundance: .
j_gene: TRBJ2-5
v_gene: TRBV25-1
d_gene: TRBD2
CDR3aa: CASSSTSGLQETQYF
CDR3nt: TGTGCCAGCAGTTCGACTAGCGGGCTCCAAGAGACCCAGTACTTC

abundance: .
j_gene: TRBJ2-1
v_gene: TRBV7-3
d_gene: .
CDR3aa: CASSFLGNEQFF
CDR3nt: TGTGCCAGCAGCTTTTTGGGCAATGAGCAGTTCTTC

abundance: .
j_gene: TRBJ2-1
v_gene: TRBV7-3
d_gene: .
CDR3aa: CASSSDGTSYNEQFF
CDR3nt: TGTGCCAGCAGCTCAGACGGGACTTCCTACAATGAGCAGTTCTTC

abundance: .
j_gene: TRBJ1-5
v_gene: TRBV30
d_gene: .
CDR3aa: CAWNPPGGGRPQHF
CDR3nt: TGTGCCTGGAACCCCCCCGGGGGAGGAAGGCCCCAGCATTTT

abundance: .
j_gene: TRBJ1-4
v_gene: TRBV2
d_gene: .
CDR3aa: CASSEQRGEKLFF
CDR3nt: TGTGCCAGCAGTGAGCAGCGGGGCGAAAAACTGTTTTTT

abundance: .
j_gene: TRBJ2-7
v_gene: TRBV28
d_gene: TRBD1
CDR3aa: CASRPDRGGLEQYF
CDR3nt: TGTGCCAGCAGACCAGACAGGGGAGGTCTCGAGCAGTACTTC

abundance: once
j_gene: TRBJ2-4
v_gene: TRBV4-3
d_gene: TRBD1
CDR3aa: CASSLTRGFKNIQYF
CDR3nt: TGCGCCAGCAGCCTAACCAGGGGGTTCAAAAACATTCAGTACTTC

abundance: .
j_gene: TRBJ2-1
v_gene: TRBV13
d_gene: .
CDR3aa: CASSLSGTSSYNEQFF
CDR3nt: TGTGCCAGCAGCTTATCAGGCACGAGTTCCTACAATGAGCAGTTCTTC

abundance: .
j_gene: TRBJ2-7
v_gene: TRBV9
d_gene: .
CDR3aa: CASSVVQGDEQYF
CDR3nt: TGTGCCAGCAGCGTAGTACAGGGCGACGAGCAGTACTTC

abundance: .
j_gene: TRBJ1-2
v_gene: TRBV7-9
d_gene: .
CDR3aa: CASSSTGYLGYTF
CDR3nt: TGTGCCAGCAGCTCGACAGGATATTTAGGCTACACCTTC

abundance: .
j_gene: TRBJ1-1
v_gene: TRBV28
d_gene: .
CDR3aa: CASSRSGGTEAFF
CDR3nt: TGTGCCAGCAGCCGCTCGGGGGGGACTGAAGCTTTCTTT

abundance: .
j_gene: TRBJ1-6
v_gene: TRBV28
d_gene: .
CDR3aa: CASSPRGTPDASPLHF
CDR3nt: TGTGCCAGCAGCCCCCGGGGGACTCCCGATGCTTCACCCCTCCACTTT

abundance: once
j_gene: TRBJ2-7
v_gene: TRBV6-1
d_gene: .
CDR3aa: CASSERDDSSYEQYF
CDR3nt: TGTGCCAGCAGTGAACGGGACGACAGCTCCTACGAGCAGTACTTC

abundance: .
j_gene: TRBJ1-3
v_gene: TRBV19
d_gene: .
CDR3aa: CASSIDGRELRYHSGNTIYF
CDR3nt: TGTGCCAGTAGTATAGATGGTCGGGAACTGCGATACCACTCTGGAAACACCATATATTTT

abundance: few
j_gene: TRBJ2-5
v_gene: TRBV20-1
d_gene: .
CDR3aa: CSARRRETQYF
CDR3nt: TGCAGTGCTAGAAGGCGAGAGACCCAGTACTTC

abundance: .
j_gene: TRBJ2-7
v_gene: TRBV19
d_gene: TRBD1
CDR3aa: CASSIRDRSSEQYF
CDR3nt: TGTGCCAGTAGTATAAGGGACAGGTCTTCAGAGCAGTACTTC

abundance: .
j_gene: TRBJ2-7
v_gene: TRBV6-2/TRBV6-3
d_gene: .
CDR3aa: CASSYSYRVPTYEQYF
CDR3nt: TGTGCCAGCAGTTACTCGTACCGGGTTCCTACCTACGAGCAGTACTTC

abundance: .
j_gene: TRBJ2-7
v_gene: TRBV11-2
d_gene: .
CDR3aa: CASSSRQGTRYLGQYF
CDR3nt: TGTGCCAGCAGCTCCCGTCAGGGCACCCGTTACCTGGGGCAGTACTTC

abundance: .
j_gene: TRBJ1-6
v_gene: TRBV7-2
d_gene: .
CDR3aa: CASSSNAGGLTPLHF
CDR3nt: TGTGCCAGCAGCTCAAACGCGGGGGGATTGACACCCCTCCACTTT

abundance: .
j_gene: TRBJ2-1
v_gene: TRBV28
d_gene: TRBD1
CDR3aa: CASSLIGGQGAYEQFF
CDR3nt: TGTGCCAGCAGTCTCATAGGGGGACAGGGGGCCTATGAGCAGTTCTTC

abundance: few
j_gene: TRBJ2-7
v_gene: TRBV20-1
d_gene: .
CDR3aa: CSASDSSYEQYF
CDR3nt: TGCAGTGCCAGTGACTCCTCCTACGAGCAGTACTTC

abundance: .
j_gene: TRBJ2-1
v_gene: TRBV5-1
d_gene: .
CDR3aa: CASSLVSRSYNEQFF
CDR3nt: TGCGCCAGCAGCTTGGTGAGCCGCTCCTACAATGAGCAGTTCTTC

abundance: .
j_gene: TRBJ2-7
v_gene: TRBV7-6
d_gene: .
CDR3aa: CASSYGPYEQYF
CDR3nt: TGTGCCAGCAGCTATGGACCCTACGAGCAGTACTTC

abundance: .
j_gene: TRBJ1-2
v_gene: TRBV12-3/TRBV12-4
d_gene: .
CDR3aa: CASSLAGNYGYTF
CDR3nt: TGTGCCAGCAGTTTAGCGGGTAACTATGGCTACACCTTC